The 22 T cell receptor beta chains below all came from one sample that was sequenced in a study of blood T cell repertoires in COVID-19. TCRdb's copy holds only in-frame clones and misses some; the assay was immunoSEQ multiplex PCR. The data contain about 160,000 clones, approximately 81% of them singletons. The specimen sequenced was peripheral blood. These receptors originate from a woman older than 75 with active or convalescent COVID-19.

The rearrangement uses TRBV20-1 and TRBJ2-5; tentative D call: TRBD1 (6 bases). Trimming left V 3 bases short and J 5 bases short, with 13 bases between. CDR3 size: 13 residues. Germline assignment: CDR1 DFQATT and CDR2 SNEGSKA (reference sequence). CDR3 residues: CSASPGAGETQYF. The CDR3 bases are TGCAGTGCTAGTCCAGGGGCCGGGGAGACCCAGTACTTC.

V is TRBV7-9 and J is TRBJ1-1, with D maybe TRBD1 (5 bases). This CDR3 has 13 amino acids. V shed 3 bases and J shed 2 bases, with 7 bases lying between them. Germline V gene lookup returns CDR1 SEHNR and CDR2 FQNEAQ (reference sequence). The DNA for the CDR3 is TGTGCCAGCAGCTTCGACAGCAACACTGAAGCTTTCTTT. It codes for CASSFDSNTEAFF.

This chain links TRBV3-1 (or the pseudogene TRBV3-2) with TRBJ1-2; possible D gene TRBD1, 5 bases. Trimming took 5 bases from V and 4 from J, leaving 23 bases between them. This CDR3 comprises 17 residues. The germline V gene encodes CDR1 LGHDT and CDR2 YNNKEL (reference sequence). The CDR3 loop is CASSSLSGTARVYGYTF. CDR3 DNA: TGTGCCAGCAGCTCTCTTAGCGGGACTGCTAGAGTCTATGGCTACACCTTC.

This chain joins TRBV9 and TRBJ2-7; D is possibly TRBD2 (6 bases). The germline CDR1 and CDR2 sequences are SGDLS and YYNGEE. V was clipped by 2 bases and J by 2 bases, with 11 bases between them. The CDR3 spans 14 residues. The CDR3: CASSVGGNPYEQYF. The CDR3 DNA reads as TGTGCCAGCAGCGTCGGGGGAAATCCCTACGAGCAGTACTTC.

The chain couples TRBV18 to TRBJ1-2; 7 bases agree with TRBD1. This CDR3 is 12 amino acids long. V was pared by 4 bases and J by 4 bases, with 0 bases of the junction left unmatched. CDR1 and CDR2 from the germline V gene are KGHSH and LQKENI. The CDR3 spells CASSRDSYGYTF. DNA of the CDR3: TGTGCCAGCTCACGGGACAGCTATGGCTACACCTTC.

The chain combines TRBV19 with TRBJ1-1; D not certain. CDR1 is LNHDA and CDR2 is SQIVND in the germline V gene (reference sequence). CDR3 length equals 14 residues. V lost 7 bases and J lost 2, with 14 bases in between. The CDR3 nucleotides read TGTGCCAGTACCGCGGCACGGGAAAACACTGAAGCTTTCTTT. Translating gives CASTAARENTEAFF.

This clone showed up just a few times. Other DNA sequences in this specimen translate into the identical CDR3. The genes are TRBV5-1 and TRBJ2-7; tentatively, D is TRBD2 (6 bases). V was clipped by 4 bases and J by 5 bases, with 16 bases between them. This CDR3 has 14 residues. Germline V lookup: CDR1 SGHRS, CDR2 YFSETQ. As DNA, the CDR3 is TGCGCCAGCAGCACCGGACTATGGGGGAACGAGCAGTACTTC. Its protein is CASSTGLWGNEQYF.

The V and J genes are TRBV6-5 and TRBJ1-1; tentative D call: TRBD1 (5 bases). Trimming removed 9 bases from V and 6 bases from J, with 17 bases in between. The CDR3 covers 13 residues. Germline-derived CDR1 and CDR2 are MNHEY and SVGAGI. The CDR3 loop reads CASMLGRDAEAFF. For the CDR3, the DNA is TGTGCCAGTATGCTGGGGCGAGATGCTGAAGCTTTCTTT.

V and J are TRBV20-1 and TRBJ1-5, with D hard to call. Germline CDR1 DFQATT, CDR2 SNEGSKA (reference sequence). The CDR3 spans 14 residues. Deletions cut 3 bases from V and 3 bases from J, with 12 bases between. DNA of the CDR3: TGCAGTGCTAGTGAGACTGCTAACAATCAGCCCCAGCATTTT. Protein sequence: CSASETANNQPQHF.

This clone was counted only a few times. The chain couples TRBV4-1 to TRBJ2-1, with 8 bases matching TRBD2. Germline lookup yields CDR1 MGHRA and CDR2 YSYEKL. The CDR3 is made up of 16 amino acids. The ends lost 1 base at V and 2 bases at J; junction bases unmatched: 4. CDR3 amino acids: CASSQVSGGTYNEQFF. The DNA for the CDR3 is TGCGCCAGCAGCCAAGTAAGCGGGGGTACCTACAATGAGCAGTTCTTC.

The chain couples TRBV4-1 to TRBJ1-2; TRBD1 matches 7 bases. CDR3 length: 15 amino acids. V was clipped by 4 bases and J by 2 bases; unmatched bases: 7. The germline CDR1 and CDR2 sequences are MGHRA and YSYEKL. CDR3 sequence (DNA): TGCGCCAGCAGCCGTCCCTCGGGACAGAACTATGGCTACACCTTC. Protein product: CASSRPSGQNYGYTF.

The table lists this clone with many counts. The chain links TRBV3-1 (or the pseudogene TRBV3-2) to TRBJ2-1; 10 nucleotides align to TRBD2. The CDR3 totals 14 residues. Per the germline V gene, CDR1 is LGHDT and CDR2 is YNNKEL (reference sequence). Trimming cost V 5 bases and J 5 bases; bases outside gene matches: 3. CDR3 DNA: TGTGCCAGCAGCTACACTAGCGGGAACAATGAGCAGTTCTTC. Its protein product is CASSYTSGNNEQFF.

The sample holds a few counts of this clone. The chain combines TRBV7-2 with TRBJ2-7, with 7 positions matching TRBD2. Germline V gene lookup returns CDR1 SGHTA and CDR2 FQGNSA. This CDR3 is built from 14 residues. CDR3 DNA sequence: TGTGCTATCACCTTGCGGGAGACATTTATCGAGCAGTACTTC. Translating gives CAITLRETFIEQYF.

This rearrangement joins TRBV6-5 to TRBJ1-1; D is perhaps TRBD1 (5 bases). CDR3 length equals 13 residues. Germline V lookup: CDR1 MNHEY, CDR2 SVGAGI. Trimming removed 0 bases from V and 5 bases from J, with 7 bases in between. Written as DNA, the CDR3 is TGTGCCAGCAGTTACTCAGGGGTTACTGAAGCTTTCTTT. This encodes CASSYSGVTEAFF.

The V gene is TRBV19, the J gene TRBJ2-1; 7 nucleotides agree with TRBD2. In germline, CDR1 is LNHDA, CDR2 SQIVND (reference sequence). Trimming cost V 3 bases and J 2 bases; bases outside gene matches: 16. The CDR3 totals 19 residues. The CDR3 bases are TGTGCCAGTAGTATGATCGGGCCAGGGAGGGTTTCACCCTACAATGAGCAGTTCTTC. Amino acids: CASSMIGPGRVSPYNEQFF.

This sequence joins TRBV30 and TRBJ2-7, with TRBD2 matching over 9 bases. The CDR3 runs 14 residues. Germline CDR1 and CDR2: GTSNPN and SVGIG (reference sequence). Trimming cost V 8 bases and J 5 bases; bases outside gene matches: 13. CDR3 loop: CAAKPGTSIHEQYF. The DNA for the CDR3 is TGTGCCGCAAAACCCGGGACTAGCATCCACGAGCAGTACTTC.

The chain recombines TRBV27 with TRBJ2-1; D unclear. The V and J ends lost 7 bases and 4 bases respectively, with 11 bases between them. Germline CDR1 is MNHEY and CDR2 is SMNVEV (reference sequence). This CDR3 is 13 amino acids long. This chain's CDR3 is CASTPPLYNEQFF. As DNA, the CDR3 is TGTGCCAGCACTCCCCCCCTTTACAATGAGCAGTTCTTC.

The chain is built from TRBV28 and TRBJ2-4; 8 nucleotides agree with TRBD2. The CDR3 consists of 14 residues. Germline V CDR1 and CDR2: MDHEN, SYDVKM. Trimming at V came to 3 bases and at J to 8 bases, leaving 6 bases not matched to a gene. CDR3 coding DNA: TGTGCCAGCAGTTTGAGCAACGGGGGGGACATTCAGTACTTC. Translated: CASSLSNGGDIQYF. Full variable domain (missing parts from reference TRBV28 and TRBJ2-4): DVKVTQSSRYLVKRTGEKVFLECVQDMDHENMFWYRQDPGLGLRLIYFSYDVKMKEKGDIPEGYSVSREKKERFSLILESASTNQTSMYLCASSLSNGGDIQYFGAGTRLSVL.

The rearrangement links TRBV6-2 or TRBV6-3 to TRBJ1-1, with 8 bases aligning to TRBD1. Germline CDR1 reads MNHEY; CDR2 reads SVGEGT. The CDR3 contains 15 residues. V gave up 5 bases and J gave up 1 base; unmatched junction bases: 6. The CDR3 bases are TGTGCCAGCAGTCCACCCGGGACAGGGAACACTGAAGCTTTCTTT. Residues: CASSPPGTGNTEAFF.

This clone was detected a few times. The chain couples TRBV28 to TRBJ1-2; TRBD1 is a possible D gene (5 bases). The germline V and J ends were trimmed by 11 bases and 2 bases, with 21 bases remaining between them. The germline CDR1 and CDR2 sequences are MDHEN and SYDVKM. This CDR3 is 15 amino acids long. Written as DNA, the CDR3 is TGTGCCGTGCCGCGTGGGGGAGGTAGGAACTATGGCTACACCTTC. Its protein product is CAVPRGGGRNYGYTF.

The chain links TRBV11-2 to TRBJ1-1; maybe TRBD1 (6 bases). Germline V gene data show CDR1 as SGHAT and CDR2 as FQNNGV. Deletions cut 6 bases from V and 1 base from J, with 12 bases between. This CDR3 spans 14 amino acids. CDR3 DNA: TGTGCCAGCAGAAAAGACAGGTGGAACACTGAAGCTTTCTTT. Its protein product is CASRKDRWNTEAFF.

The chain combines TRBV7-2 with TRBJ2-3; D gene ambiguous. Germline CDR1 reads SGHTA; CDR2 reads FQGNSA. Trimming took off 5 bases at V and 0 bases at J, with 12 bases between the two ends. This CDR3 contains 15 residues. CDR3 protein: CASSPYYSSTDTQYF. The CDR3 region has the DNA TGTGCCAGCAGCCCTTACTACTCTAGCACAGATACGCAGTATTTT.